This T cell receptor beta chain stems from a study of regulatory T cells in long-lasting Graves disease. Broader study findings: Newly diagnosed Graves' patients exceeded persistent ones in TCR diversity. With 2,741 shared public clonotypes, persistent patients exceeded new patients, who shared over 950. Not thyroid tissue but only peripheral blood was studied.

As regards this clonotype: Its antigen remains unidentified.

Arm-PCR with iRepertoire HTBI primers amplified the CDR3 regions for these TCR beta libraries. Via MiXCR, TCRdb re-called the multiplex PCR reads, giving one row per CDR3 protein. The table records about 450,000 distinct CDR3 sequences, 20% to 25% of them present only once. V shed 0 bases and J shed 9 bases, with 5 bases lying between them. Germline CDR1 reads SGHAT; CDR2 reads FQNNGV. This CDR3 has 12 residues. The time point is: persistent/refractory GD, antithyroid drugs over 5 years with positive TRAb. The TCR library was prepared using RNA isolated from PBMCs. Sequencing was performed on peripheral blood mononuclear cells (PBMCs), taken when the disease was refractory, from a patient treated with antithyroid drugs. V and J are TRBV11-2 and TRBJ2-2; no firm D call. The TCR comes from a female donor with Graves disease. The CDR3 is CASSLDSRELFF. The CDR3 DNA is TGTGCCAGCAGCTTAGACTCTCGGGAGCTGTTTTTT.